One sample yielded the 16 T cell receptor beta chains listed below, sequenced in a study of radiation and T cells in renal cell carcinoma. Time point given: baseline pretreatment blood. Stated treatment: 15 Gy SBRT to primary tumor, nephrectomy 4 weeks later. Sequencing was performed with immunoSEQ multiplex PCR; in TCRdb, only in-frame clones are kept and a portion is missing. The repertoire holds 150,000 or so clones, with around nine tenths as singletons. Sample: blood, taken from a patient whose treatment included radiotherapy and nephrectomy. These receptors were collected from a woman aged 45 to 65 with renal cell carcinoma.

V is TRBV11-2 and J is TRBJ1-5; D is unresolved. CDR3 length: 15 residues. Per germline, CDR1 SGHAT and CDR2 FQNNGV. V lost 5 bases to trimming and J lost 2 bases, with 13 bases between them. CDR3 region: CASSPGRGGNQPQHF. DNA for the CDR3: TGTGCCAGCAGCCCAGGTCGGGGTGGCAATCAGCCCCAGCATTTT.

A single count supports this clone. V and J are TRBV5-1 and TRBJ1-1; no reliable D call. V lost 0 bases, J lost 4 bases, and 19 bases lay in between. This CDR3 is built from 17 residues. Germline values: CDR1 SGHRS, CDR2 YFSETQ. CDR3 sequence (DNA): TGCGCCAGCAGCTTGGCCCCGACCCAAACCTCCGGCACTGAAGCTTTCTTT. It encodes CASSLAPTQTSGTEAFF.

The sample holds a few counts of this clone. The chain employs TRBV30 and TRBJ2-2; D remains ambiguous. Trimming removed 6 bases from V and 6 bases from J, with 8 bases in between. Germline CDR1 is GTSNPN and CDR2 is SVGIG (reference sequence). CDR3 length: 11 residues. In nucleotides, the CDR3 is TGTGCCTGCCCCGCAGCCGGGGAGCTGTTTTTT. It is translated as CACPAAGELFF.

Here the CDR3 reads CATSRGQGSYNEQFF. The CDR3 coding sequence is TGTGCCACCAGCAGGGGACAGGGTTCCTACAATGAGCAGTTCTTC. V and J are TRBV15 and TRBJ2-1, with 9 bases lining up with TRBD1. This CDR3 has 15 residues. The trim removed 3 bases at V and 1 base at J, leaving 1 base unmatched. Germline V gives CDR1 LNHNV, CDR2 YYDKDF (reference sequence).

The chain combines TRBV7-9 with TRBJ1-2; TRBD1 is a possible D gene (5 bases). The CDR3 is 13 residues long. V lost 3 bases, J lost 8 bases, and 13 bases lay in between. The germline V gene has CDR1 SEHNR and CDR2 FQNEAQ (reference sequence). CDR3 residues: CASSFAGLTGYTF. The CDR3 nucleotides are TGTGCCAGCAGCTTTGCGGGACTGACGGGCTACACCTTC.

This clone was found once. V gene TRBV5-1 combines with J gene TRBJ2-7, with TRBD1 matching over 9 bases. The V segment lost 4 bases and the J segment 3 bases; nucleotides outside the gene matches: 2. Germline values: CDR1 SGHRS, CDR2 YFSETQ. The CDR3 is 13 amino acids. The CDR3 is CASSRGQGYEQYF. The CDR3 DNA reads as TGCGCCAGCAGCAGGGGACAGGGCTACGAGCAGTACTTC.

The chain recombines TRBV11-3 with TRBJ2-2, with D hard to call. The CDR3 totals 14 residues. V was shortened by 5 bases and J by 4 bases, with 11 bases between the two germline ends. CDR1 is SGHNT and CDR2 is YENEEA in the germline V gene. CDR3 DNA: TGTGCCAGCAGCCCGCGCGAGGCCACCGGGGAGCTGTTTTTT. Translated: CASSPREATGELFF.

The J gene is TRBJ2-7, the V gene TRBV6-6; either TRBD1 or TRBD2 may supply D (5 bases each). CDR1 is MNHNY, CDR2 SVGAGI, per germline (reference sequence). Trimming shortened V by 5 bases and J by 4 bases, and 21 bases separated the two germline ends. The length of the CDR3 is 16 residues. For the CDR3, the DNA is TGTGCCAGCAGTCGGGGCTTTACCGGGATTCTTTACGAGCAGTACTTC. As protein: CASSRGFTGILYEQYF.

The chain couples TRBV7-9 to TRBJ1-1, with TRBD1 matching over 9 bases. J gave up 0 bases and V 4 bases, and 6 bases lay outside the gene matches. The CDR3 consists of 16 residues. Germline V lookup: CDR1 SEHNR, CDR2 FQNEAQ (reference sequence). The CDR3 protein is CASSSGTGLMNTEAFF. CDR3 in DNA: TGTGCCAGCAGCTCCGGGACAGGGCTCATGAACACTGAAGCTTTCTTT.

CDR3: CATGGGETQYF. CDR3 nucleotides: TGTGCCACGGGGGGAGGGGAGACCCAGTACTTC. The genes are TRBV10-3 and TRBJ2-5; the match to TRBD2 covers 7 bases. The length of the CDR3 is 11 residues. V was pared by 10 bases and J by 5 bases, with 4 bases of the junction left unmatched. Germline V CDR1 and CDR2: ENHRY, SYGVKD.

The gene calls are TRBV7-8 and TRBJ1-1; D uncertain. The CDR3 extends over 13 amino acids. V lost 2 bases, J lost 1 base, and 5 bases lay in between. Per the germline V gene, CDR1 is SGHVS and CDR2 is FQNEAQ. The CDR3 nucleotides read TGTGCCAGCAGCTTATATGAGAACACTGAAGCTTTCTTT. Its translation is CASSLYENTEAFF.

This clone has a single count. This chain links TRBV28 with TRBJ1-3; D remains unclear. Between the trimmed V and J ends, which lost 7 bases and 2 bases, there was a span of 9 bases. Germline assignment: CDR1 MDHEN and CDR2 SYDVKM. CDR3 length: 13 residues. The CDR3, as DNA: TGTGCCAGCACACCGGATGCTGGAAACACCATATATTTT. This codes for CASTPDAGNTIYF.

The V and J genes are TRBV19 and TRBJ1-1, with a weak D call TRBD1 (6 bases). CDR3 length: 13 residues. V gave up 2 bases and J gave up 3 bases, with 7 bases separating them. Germline loops: CDR1 LNHDA, CDR2 SQIVND (reference sequence). CDR3 loop: CASSITGYTEAFF. CDR3 nucleotide sequence: TGTGCCAGTAGTATAACAGGGTACACTGAAGCTTTCTTT.

CDR3 sequence reads: CASSGGPSQGYTF. CDR3 DNA sequence: TGTGCCAGCAGTGGGGGACCCTCTCAAGGCTACACCTTC. The chain combines TRBV6-5 with TRBJ1-2, with TRBD1 as a possible D gene (5 bases). The CDR3 extends over 13 amino acids. The V and J ends lost 5 bases and 8 bases respectively, with 15 bases between them. Germline loops: CDR1 MNHEY, CDR2 SVGAGI.

The genes are TRBV28 and TRBJ1-1, with 8 bases fitting TRBD1. Unmatched junction bases numbered 7, after V lost 4 bases and J lost 6 bases. The CDR3 contains 14 residues. Germline V CDR1 and CDR2: MDHEN, SYDVKM. CDR3 sequence reads: CASSSRGRLAEAFF. CDR3 in DNA: TGTGCCAGCAGTTCCAGGGGGCGGTTAGCTGAAGCTTTCTTT. The whole variable domain, remainder taken from reference TRBV28 and TRBJ1-1, is DVKVTQSSRYLVKRTGEKVFLECVQDMDHENMFWYRQDPGLGLRLIYFSYDVKMKEKGDIPEGYSVSREKKERFSLILESASTNQTSMYLCASSSRGRLAEAFFGQGTRLTVV.

The chain links TRBV7-9 to TRBJ2-6; 7 bases align to TRBD1. Germline lookup yields CDR1 SEHNR and CDR2 FQNEAQ (reference sequence). The CDR3 runs 18 residues. J gave up 0 bases and V 4 bases, and 9 bases lay outside the gene matches. This CDR3 is CASSYPRGPSSGANVLTF. For the CDR3, the DNA is TGTGCCAGCAGCTATCCGAGGGGGCCCAGCTCTGGGGCCAACGTCCTGACTTTC.